The 6 T cell receptor beta chains below all came from one sample that was sequenced in a study of blood T cell repertoires in COVID-19 (dated by TCRdb to about 2020). Library preparation employed the immunoSEQ multiplex PCR assay. Sourced from immuneACCESS, this table was stored by TCRdb with only in-frame sequences that have V and J called. A share of the clones is absent; for the studies checked, an unresolved V gene accounts for under half, and the remainder has no known explanation. The sample table shows fewer than 110,000 clones, and about 90% are seen once. The leading ten clones occupy more than 5% of the sample. What was sequenced was peripheral blood. All receptors derive from a human donor in a cohort sampled during active COVID-19.

This chain connects TRBV5-3 to TRBJ2-7; D might be TRBD2 (7 bases). TRBV5-3 is annotated as an ORF whose role is uncertain. The CDR3 has 17 residues. V lost 4 bases and J lost 2, with 22 bases in between. The DNA of the CDR3 is TGTGCCAGAAGCGCGGGGAGGGGGATACAGTGGACCTACGAGCAGTACTTC. Its protein product is CARSAGRGIQWTYEQYF.

The chain has TRBV7-9 and TRBJ1-4; the match to TRBD1 covers 8 bases. Germline values: CDR1 SEHNR, CDR2 FQNEAQ (reference sequence). The CDR3 is 17 residues long. V trimming: 6 bases; J trimming: 2 bases; junction bases outside the gene matches: 11. CDR3 in amino acids: CASSNDRGYGTNEKLFF. The DNA of the CDR3 is TGTGCCAGCAGTAATGACAGGGGTTACGGGACTAATGAAAAACTGTTTTTT.

The V call is TRBV4-1, the J call TRBJ2-2; weak D call: TRBD2 (6 bases). The CDR3 runs to 15 residues. The ends were cut back, 0 bases at V and 6 bases at J, with 11 bases in the middle. CDR1 and CDR2 (germline): MGHRA, YSYEKL. The CDR3: CASSQDGGIPGELFF. DNA of the CDR3: TGCGCCAGCAGCCAAGATGGGGGGATCCCCGGGGAGCTGTTTTTT.

The chain links TRBV3-1 (or the pseudogene TRBV3-2) to TRBJ1-1; D is unclear. The germline V and J ends were trimmed by 1 base and 0 bases, with 6 bases remaining between them. The CDR3 spans 14 residues. The germline V gene encodes CDR1 LGHDT and CDR2 YNNKEL (reference sequence). CDR3 loop: CASSQVLMNTEAFF. The CDR3 DNA reads as TGTGCCAGCAGCCAAGTATTAATGAACACTGAAGCTTTCTTT.

The chain has TRBV5-1 and TRBJ1-2; 8 bases match TRBD1. Germline V gene data show CDR1 as SGHRS and CDR2 as YFSETQ. This CDR3 is built from 15 residues. V trimming: 0 bases; J trimming: 2 bases; junction bases outside the gene matches: 3. DNA for the CDR3: TGCGCCAGCAGCTTGGGATGGACAGGGAACTATGGCTACACCTTC. Amino acids: CASSLGWTGNYGYTF.

This clone showed up just a few times. Other nucleotide sequences in the sample specify the same CDR3. The CDR3 region has the DNA TGTGCCAGCAGCCCCGACAGGGGTAGCAATCAGCCCCAGCATTTT. It codes for CASSPDRGSNQPQHF. The chain carries TRBV6-4 and TRBJ1-5, with 8 nucleotides matching TRBD1. Trimming took 6 bases from V and 0 from J; bases not matched to a gene: 4. This CDR3 spans 15 amino acids. The germline V gene has CDR1 MRHNA and CDR2 SNTAGT.